This T cell receptor beta chain came from a study of T cell repertoires in cytomegalovirus infection. Study summary: Carrying CMV and the relevant HLA type showed in public TCR beta signatures.

TCRdb recomputed calls from the reads with MiXCR, one row per CDR3 protein. This sample yields a few hundred thousand distinct CDR3 sequences, of which around two fifths are seen a single time; 48% belongs to the top ten. This CDR3 has 15 residues. The V gene's germline CDR1 is MNHEY and CDR2 SMNVEV (reference sequence). The trim removed 1 base at V and 6 bases at J, leaving 6 bases unmatched. This clonotype was seen only once. No antigen is known for it. This sequence joins TRBV27 and TRBJ2-3, with 8 nucleotides matching TRBD2. The sample in question was cultured PBMCs, obtained from culture after CMV antigen stimulation. The sequence was obtained from a human donor in good health (CMV status not recorded). Some clones in this sample may be carry-over from other donors' samples. CDR3 loop: CASSLLGIAGDTQYF. In DNA, the CDR3 is TGTGCCAGCAGTTTATTGGGGATAGCGGGGGATACGCAGTATTTT.